What follows are 31 T cell receptor beta chains derived from one specimen sequenced in a study of shared clonotypes between healthy human individuals. Assay used: immunoSEQ multiplex PCR; TCRdb lists only in-frame clones, some missing. The sample has hundreds of thousands of clones; roughly 77% are singletons. The sequencing sample was made of PBMCs. The receptors here all came from a woman aged 40 to 50 in good health. Some clones in this sample may be carry-over from other donors' samples.

This clone has more than one count but fewer than ten. CDR3: CASSSSGLAGVYNEQFF. CDR3 in DNA: TGTGCCAGCAGTTCCTCCGGACTAGCGGGGGTCTACAATGAGCAGTTCTTC. The rearrangement joins TRBV27 to TRBJ2-1; 13 bases are shared with TRBD2. CDR1 is MNHEY and CDR2 is SMNVEV in the germline V gene (reference sequence). The junction had 6 bases not matched to a gene; V was cut back by 4 bases and J by 3 bases. The CDR3 sequence is 17 residues long.

This clone was recorded once. The chain couples TRBV2 to TRBJ2-7; no reliable D call. V gave up 5 bases and J gave up 2 bases, with 16 bases separating them. The CDR3 is 15 residues long. Germline V gives CDR1 SNHLY, CDR2 FYNNEI. The CDR3 coding sequence is TGTGCCAGCAGTTACCCCCCAGGCGGTACCTACGAGCAGTACTTC. It translates to CASSYPPGGTYEQYF.

The rearrangement uses TRBV4-1 and TRBJ2-1; the D gene is possibly TRBD2 (5 bases). Germline lookup yields CDR1 MGHRA and CDR2 YSYEKL. V gave up 4 bases and J gave up 5 bases, with 12 bases separating them. The CDR3 length is 14 residues. The DNA for the CDR3 is TGCGCCAGCAGCCCAACTAGGGTCAACAATGAGCAGTTCTTC. Amino acids: CASSPTRVNNEQFF.

This clone has just a few counts. The chain recombines TRBV5-1 with TRBJ2-3, with 7 bases aligning to TRBD2. The CDR3 length is 14 residues. V was pared by 5 bases and J by 3 bases, with 6 bases of the junction left unmatched. Looked up from germline, CDR1 is SGHRS and CDR2 is YFSETQ. The CDR3 reads CASRREGGTDTQYF. As DNA, the CDR3 is TGCGCCAGCAGGAGGGAGGGAGGGACAGATACGCAGTATTTT.

The CDR3 spells CASSFRDSEYEQYF. The CDR3 coding sequence is TGTGCCAGCAGTTTCCGGGACAGCGAATACGAGCAGTACTTC. The V call is TRBV27, the J call TRBJ2-7; 7 bases fit TRBD1. Germline-derived CDR1 and CDR2 are MNHEY and SMNVEV (reference sequence). This CDR3 contains 14 residues. The ends lost 3 bases at V and 4 bases at J; junction bases unmatched: 6.

V and J are TRBV28 and TRBJ2-1, with TRBD2 identical over 12 bases. Germline CDR1 and CDR2: MDHEN and SYDVKM. CDR3 length: 12 amino acids. The ends lost 11 bases at V and 12 bases at J; junction bases unmatched: 8. CDR3 sequence reads: CAGQTSGSSQFF. The DNA for the CDR3 is TGTGCCGGCCAGACTAGCGGGAGTTCGCAGTTCTTC.

The chain uses TRBV16 and TRBJ1-1, with TRBD1 identical over 9 bases. This CDR3 region has 15 residues. Unmatched junction bases numbered 2, after V lost 2 bases and J lost 1 base. The germline CDR1 and CDR2 sequences are KGHSY and FQNENV. CDR3 nucleotide sequence: TGTGCCAGCAGCCAACGGGGACAGGGGAACACTGAAGCTTTCTTT. It specifies CASSQRGQGNTEAFF.

This rearrangement joins TRBV2 to TRBJ1-3, with D tentatively TRBD1 (6 bases). The CDR3 consists of 15 residues. Per germline, CDR1 SNHLY and CDR2 FYNNEI. V was shortened by 7 bases and J by 0 bases, with 13 bases between the two germline ends. The CDR3 loop is CASKLGHISGNTIYF. CDR3 sequence (DNA): TGTGCCAGCAAATTGGGACACATCTCTGGAAACACCATATATTTT.

The table lists this clone with a count of one. V gene TRBV18 combines with J gene TRBJ2-2; 13 bases agree with TRBD2. The V and J ends lost 3 bases and 5 bases, in that order; junction bases with no gene match: 3. The CDR3 has 16 amino acids. Germline V gene data show CDR1 as KGHSH and CDR2 as LQKENI. The CDR3 nucleotides are TGTGCCAGCTCACCCGGACTAGCGGGAGAAACCGGGGAGCTGTTTTTT. Translation: CASSPGLAGETGELFF.

V is TRBV4-3 and J is TRBJ2-2; tentatively, D is TRBD1 or TRBD2 (5 bases each). V shed 5 bases and J shed 1 base, with 8 bases lying between them. The germline V gene encodes CDR1 LGHNA and CDR2 YSLEER. CDR3 length equals 14 residues. Here the CDR3 reads CASSGTVNTGELFF. Here the CDR3 DNA reads TGCGCCAGCAGCGGGACGGTGAACACCGGGGAGCTGTTTTTT.

This clone was counted only a few times. This chain joins TRBV27 and TRBJ1-5, with 8 bases identical to TRBD1. J lost 5 bases, V lost 1 base, and 7 bases had no gene match. Germline-derived CDR1 and CDR2 are MNHEY and SMNVEV (reference sequence). The CDR3 spans 16 residues. CDR3 region: CASSLFGQGFDQPQHF. CDR3 nucleotide sequence: TGTGCCAGCAGTTTATTCGGACAGGGCTTCGATCAGCCCCAGCATTTT.

This chain connects TRBV9 to TRBJ2-5; TRBD1 might be the D (6 bases). The CDR3 runs to 15 residues. The germline CDR1 and CDR2 sequences are SGDLS and YYNGEE. V lost 4 bases and J 5 bases, leaving 18 bases between the germline ends. In DNA form, the CDR3 reads TGTGCCAGCAGCAAATACTTGGACAGAGGGGAGACCCAGTACTTC. This sequence encodes CASSKYLDRGETQYF.

A single count supports this clone. The chain uses TRBV6-1 and TRBJ1-2; TRBD1 matches 7 bases. The CDR3 extends over 14 amino acids. J lost 3 bases, V lost 0 bases, and 1 base had no gene match. The V gene's germline CDR1 is MNHNS and CDR2 SASEGT. DNA of the CDR3: TGTGCCAGCAGTGAAGCTGGGACAGACTATGGCTACACCTTC. Residues: CASSEAGTDYGYTF.

This chain links TRBV2 with TRBJ2-3; 7 bases agree with TRBD2. The CDR3 extends over 14 amino acids. The V gene's germline CDR1 is SNHLY and CDR2 FYNNEI. V was clipped by 4 bases and J by 3 bases; unmatched bases: 4. CDR3 sequence reads: CASSGEGRTDTQYF. The CDR3 DNA reads TGTGCCAGCAGTGGGGAGGGGAGGACAGATACGCAGTATTTT.

This clone has ten or more counts. The chain recombines TRBV10-1 with TRBJ2-1; 7 nucleotides align to TRBD2. The junction had 8 bases not matched to a gene; V was cut back by 5 bases and J by 7 bases. Germline V CDR1 and CDR2: WNHNN, SYGVQD (reference sequence). There are 14 residues in the CDR3. The CDR3: CASSSSGGLNEQFF. CDR3 DNA sequence: TGCGCCAGCAGTTCTAGCGGCGGGTTAAATGAGCAGTTCTTC.

The CDR3 loop is CASSVGTAYGYTF. The CDR3 nucleotides are TGTGCCAGTAGTGTAGGGACCGCCTATGGCTACACCTTC. The chain recombines TRBV19 with TRBJ1-2, with D possibly TRBD1 on 5 matching bases. In germline, CDR1 is LNHDA, CDR2 SQIVND (reference sequence). V was trimmed by 5 bases and J by 4 bases, leaving 11 bases between them. The CDR3 extends over 13 amino acids.

This rearrangement joins TRBV6-1 to TRBJ1-5; TRBD1 aligns across 7 bases. Per germline, CDR1 MNHNS and CDR2 SASEGT. With V trimmed by 5 bases and J by 6 bases, 10 bases remained unmatched. The length of the CDR3 is 15 residues. CDR3: CASSPQDRSSQPQHF. CDR3 bases: TGTGCCAGCAGTCCTCAGGACAGGAGTTCTCAGCCCCAGCATTTT.

The sample holds one count of this clone. The rearrangement links TRBV7-2 to TRBJ2-3, with 11 nucleotides matching TRBD2. Per the germline V gene, CDR1 is SGHTA and CDR2 is FQGNSA. The CDR3 is 15 residues long. V gave up 5 bases and J gave up 4 bases; unmatched junction bases: 5. CDR3 DNA sequence: TGTGCCAGCAGCCTCACTAGCGGGAGACCAGATACGCAGTATTTT. Its translation is CASSLTSGRPDTQYF.

The rearrangement joins TRBV14 to TRBJ2-5; 9 positions agree with TRBD2. Germline assignment: CDR1 SGHDN and CDR2 FVKESK. The CDR3 consists of 17 residues. Trimming removed 1 base from V and 1 base from J; junction bases left unmatched: 7. The DNA for the CDR3 is TGTGCCAGCAGCCAAGGCCTTAGCGGGAGAGGCCAAGAGACCCAGTACTTC. It encodes CASSQGLSGRGQETQYF.

This chain uses TRBV19 with TRBJ1-5, with TRBD1 matching 7 bases. Germline V gives CDR1 LNHDA, CDR2 SQIVND (reference sequence). The trim removed 5 bases at V and 0 bases at J, leaving 4 bases unmatched. This CDR3 contains 15 residues. The DNA for the CDR3 is TGTGCCAGTAGTCAACAGGGGAATAGCAATCAGCCCCAGCATTTT. Translation: CASSQQGNSNQPQHF.

The chain links TRBV6-9 to TRBJ1-5; no definite D call. V dropped 3 bases and J dropped 3 bases, with 6 bases sitting between them. Germline V gene lookup returns CDR1 MNHGY and CDR2 SVAAGI. This CDR3 comprises 13 residues. The CDR3 is CASSYADNQPQHF. The CDR3, as DNA: TGTGCCAGCAGTTACGCGGACAATCAGCCCCAGCATTTT.

The genes are TRBV7-2 and TRBJ1-2; no firm D call. This CDR3 region has 13 residues. From germline, CDR1 is SGHTA and CDR2 FQGNSA. With 2 bases removed from V and 10 bases from J, the gap between germline ends came to 14 bases. The CDR3: CASSLFWSVIYTF. CDR3 sequence (DNA): TGTGCCAGCAGCTTATTTTGGTCCGTAATCTACACCTTC.

This clone was observed a single time. This chain links TRBV30 with TRBJ2-5, with TRBD2 identical over 10 bases. The CDR3 has 14 residues. Trimming cost V 1 base and J 4 bases; bases outside gene matches: 3. Per the germline V gene, CDR1 is GTSNPN and CDR2 is SVGIG (reference sequence). This chain's CDR3 is CAWSDLAGVETQYF. The CDR3 DNA is TGTGCCTGGAGTGATCTAGCGGGAGTAGAGACCCAGTACTTC.

This chain links TRBV7-2 with TRBJ2-1; unclear D gene. CDR1 and CDR2 (germline): SGHTA, FQGNSA. Trimming took 2 bases from V and 6 from J, leaving 17 bases between them. The CDR3 is made up of 16 amino acids. CDR3 nucleotides: TGTGCCAGCAGCTTATCGGCCTCCCACCTTTCCAATGAGCAGTTCTTC. Translating it yields CASSLSASHLSNEQFF.

CDR3 residues: CASSFRVLETQYF. CDR3 DNA: TGTGCCAGCAGTTTTCGGGTATTGGAGACCCAGTACTTC. The chain uses TRBV27 and TRBJ2-5; no clear D. V was cut by 3 bases and J by 5 bases, with 10 bases left in between. The CDR3 runs 13 residues. Looked up from germline, CDR1 is MNHEY and CDR2 is SMNVEV (reference sequence).

The chain couples TRBV28 to TRBJ1-5; 7 bases fit TRBD1. J gave up 4 bases and V 7 bases, and 7 bases lay outside the gene matches. Germline values: CDR1 MDHEN, CDR2 SYDVKM. The CDR3 has 14 residues. The CDR3 nucleotides are TGTGCCAGCACCACGGACAGGACGAATCAGCCCCAGCATTTT. This codes for CASTTDRTNQPQHF.

The V gene is TRBV5-1, the J gene TRBJ1-2, with TRBD1 matching over 9 bases. The ends lost 4 bases at V and 7 bases at J; junction bases unmatched: 8. The germline gives CDR1 SGHRS, CDR2 YFSETQ. The length of the CDR3 is 14 residues. CDR3 residues: CASSERQGGGGYTF. The DNA of the CDR3 is TGCGCCAGCAGCGAACGACAGGGGGGCGGTGGCTACACCTTC.

The genes are TRBV7-9 and TRBJ2-3; D is possibly TRBD1 or TRBD2 (5 bases each). Germline loops: CDR1 SEHNR, CDR2 FQNEAQ (reference sequence). This CDR3 comprises 16 residues. With 6 bases removed from V and 0 bases from J, the gap between germline ends came to 16 bases. CDR3 in amino acids: CASRGTFRTSTDTQYF. DNA for the CDR3: TGTGCCAGCAGGGGGACCTTTCGAACTAGCACAGATACGCAGTATTTT.

The rearrangement uses TRBV2 and TRBJ1-2; a possible D gene is TRBD1 (5 bases). Germline CDR1 reads SNHLY; CDR2 reads FYNNEI. This CDR3 has 14 residues. The V and J ends lost 8 bases and 3 bases respectively, with 16 bases between them. The CDR3 DNA reads TGTGCCAGCCTAGGGGCGGGGTTGGACTATGGCTACACCTTC. Amino acid sequence: CASLGAGLDYGYTF.

This clone turned up a few times. V gene TRBV7-9 combines with J gene TRBJ2-4, with TRBD1 identical over 9 bases. V was pared by 5 bases and J by 9 bases, with 8 bases of the junction left unmatched. CDR3 length equals 14 residues. Germline V gene sequence: CDR1 SEHNR, CDR2 FQNEAQ (reference sequence). The CDR3 DNA follows: TGTGCCAGCAGCCCGAGGGGACAGGGCGGCATTCAGTACTTC. It encodes CASSPRGQGGIQYF.

In this sample, this clone turned up many times. The chain carries TRBV7-6 and TRBJ2-5; tentatively, D is TRBD1 or TRBD2 (5 bases each). Per the germline V gene, CDR1 is SGHVS and CDR2 is FNYEAQ. The CDR3 runs to 13 residues. V lost 5 bases to trimming and J lost 4 bases, with 11 bases between them. CDR3 nucleotides: TGTGCCAGCAGCCCTGAGAGGGGAGAGACCCAGTACTTC. Translating it yields CASSPERGETQYF.